Following are 21 T cell receptor beta chains from one sample sequenced in a study of T-cell reconstitution after alpha-beta-depleted transplantation in children. Preparation of the TCRbeta library was carried out with unique molecular identifiers. TCRdb re-called the PCR reads through MiXCR, storing one row per CDR3 protein. The repertoire consists of around 240,000 distinct CDR3 sequences, with around 9.7% occurring once and the leading ten covering about 5%. Here the sequenced sample was PBMCs from the stem cell graft donor, taken from the stem cell graft. The source is a human donor who donated a stem cell graft to a child with SCID.

This clonotype was seen many times. V is TRBV5-1 and J is TRBJ2-7; D call uncertain. This CDR3 has 14 amino acids. V lost 4 bases, J lost 4 bases, and 15 bases lay in between. CDR1 SGHRS and CDR2 YFSETQ come from the germline V gene. The CDR3, as DNA: TGCGCCAGCAGCAAGGACGTCGTAGGGTACGAGCAGTACTTC. Protein sequence: CASSKDVVGYEQYF.

V usage is TRBV12-3 or TRBV12-4 and J usage is TRBJ2-5; tentative D call: TRBD2 (6 bases). The V end was cut by 6 bases, the J end by 3 bases, with 14 bases between. The CDR3 extends over 14 amino acids. CDR3 DNA sequence: TGTGCCAGCAGGGGGGGACTGCATGAAGAGACCCAGTACTTC. This translates into CASRGGLHEETQYF.

This clonotype was found many times. The chain has TRBV5-1 and TRBJ2-7, with 7 positions matching TRBD2. This CDR3 spans 14 amino acids. CDR1 and CDR2 from the germline V gene are SGHRS and YFSETQ. The V segment lost 0 bases and the J segment 6 bases; nucleotides outside the gene matches: 6. The CDR3 nucleotides read TGCGCCAGCAGCTTGGAGGTCAGGGAGGGCGAGCAGTACTTC. This encodes CASSLEVREGEQYF.

This clonotype was counted a few times. The rearrangement joins TRBV20-1 to TRBJ2-5, with a possible D match to TRBD1 (5 bases). The CDR3 covers 11 residues. Per germline, CDR1 DFQATT and CDR2 SNEGSKA (reference sequence). V was cut by 4 bases and J by 4 bases, with 7 bases left in between. The CDR3 loop is CSATDRETQYF. In nucleotides, the CDR3 is TGCAGTGCTACCGACAGAGAGACCCAGTACTTC.

This clonotype was seen many times. The chain carries TRBV7-2 and TRBJ2-7; TRBD2 agrees at 7 bases. The CDR3 is made up of 16 amino acids. In germline, CDR1 is SGHTA, CDR2 FQGNSA. V lost 1 base and J lost 3; bases outside the gene matches: 9. Here the CDR3 reads CASSLGASGTYYEQYF. CDR3 coding DNA: TGTGCCAGCAGCTTAGGTGCTAGCGGAACCTACTACGAGCAGTACTTC. Together with reference TRBV7-2 and TRBJ2-7, the CDR3 gives the full variable domain: GAGVSQSPSNKVTEKGKDVELRCDPISGHTALYWYRQSLGQGLEFLIYFQGNSAPDKSGLPSDRFSAERTGGSVSTLTIQRTQQEDSAVYLCASSLGASGTYYEQYFGPGTRLTVT.

This clonotype has at least ten counts. The chain employs TRBV6-1 and TRBJ1-2, with unresolved D. The germline V gene encodes CDR1 MNHNS and CDR2 SASEGT. The ends were cut back, 2 bases at V and 0 bases at J, with 10 bases in the middle. This CDR3 is built from 15 residues. The CDR3: CASSESPKANYGYTF. DNA of the CDR3: TGTGCCAGCAGTGAATCCCCGAAGGCTAACTATGGCTACACCTTC.

This clonotype was counted at least ten times. The V call is TRBV7-2, the J call TRBJ2-3, with TRBD2 matching over 8 bases. Germline V CDR1 and CDR2: SGHTA, FQGNSA. CDR3 length equals 17 residues. The V segment lost 5 bases and the J segment 5 bases; nucleotides outside the gene matches: 15. The CDR3, as DNA: TGTGCCAGCAGCCATGGGCCCCCCGGGGGGGCTGGAGATACGCAGTATTTT. Encoded protein: CASSHGPPGGAGDTQYF.

The chain recombines TRBV2 with TRBJ1-5, with TRBD1 as a possible D gene (5 bases). The V gene lost 6 bases and the J gene lost 7 bases, with 19 bases spanning the gap. Germline CDR1 SNHLY, CDR2 FYNNEI. The CDR3 has 15 residues. CDR3 amino acids: CASSRDGGREQPQHF. As DNA, the CDR3 is TGTGCCAGCAGCCGGGACGGGGGTCGGGAACAGCCCCAGCATTTT.

Ten or more counts support this clonotype. This rearrangement joins TRBV29-1 to TRBJ1-1; D gene unclear. The CDR3 is made up of 12 amino acids. From germline, CDR1 is SQVTM and CDR2 ANQGSEA. With 4 bases removed from V and 3 bases from J, the gap between germline ends came to 9 bases. CDR3: CSVARLDTEAFF. The CDR3 DNA reads as TGCAGCGTTGCCAGACTAGACACTGAAGCTTTCTTT. The full variable domain, completed using reference TRBV29-1 and TRBJ1-1, is SAVISQKPSRDICQRGTSLTIQCQVDSQVTMMFWYRQQPGQSLTLIATANQGSEATYESGFVIDKFPISRPNLTFSTLTVSNMSPEDSSIYLCSVARLDTEAFFGQGTRLTVV.

This clonotype was counted many times. At one end, the junction sequence differs from germline, possibly due to a read error. The J gene is TRBJ2-2, the V gene TRBV5-1; 9 positions match TRBD1. Germline CDR1 SGHRS, CDR2 YFSETQ. The CDR3 is 17 amino acids. The CDR3 nucleotides are TGCGCCAGCAACTTGGCCCCCTGGGACAGGGACACCGGGGAGCTGTTTTTT. Amino acids: CASNLAPWDRDTGELFF.

The chain is built from TRBV29-1 and TRBJ1-4; a weak D match, TRBD1 (5 bases). The germline V gene has CDR1 SQVTM and CDR2 ANQGSEA. Trimming left V 4 bases short and J 7 bases short, with 10 bases between. This CDR3 has 12 residues. The DNA for the CDR3 is TGCAGCGTTGTGGGGCACGGTGAAAAACTGTTTTTT. Translation gives CSVVGHGEKLFF. The full variable domain, in which reference TRBV29-1 and TRBJ1-4 provide the parts outside the CDR3, is SAVISQKPSRDICQRGTSLTIQCQVDSQVTMMFWYRQQPGQSLTLIATANQGSEATYESGFVIDKFPISRPNLTFSTLTVSNMSPEDSSIYLCSVVGHGEKLFFGSGTQLSVL.

This clonotype was detected many times. The CDR3 DNA is TGTGCCAGCAGTGCCCCAACAGGGAGGGACACTGAAGCTTTCTTT. Translating gives CASSAPTGRDTEAFF. The rearrangement uses TRBV6-1 and TRBJ1-1, with D possibly TRBD1 on 6 matching bases. Trimming took 4 bases from V and 3 from J, leaving 15 bases between them. The CDR3 consists of 15 residues. Looked up from germline, CDR1 is MNHNS and CDR2 is SASEGT.

Ten or more counts support this clonotype. The CDR3, as DNA: TGCGCCAGCAGCCGTGCCCAAAACCTTAACACAGGGGGCGAGCAGTACTTC. It translates to CASSRAQNLNTGGEQYF. The chain uses TRBV5-1 and TRBJ2-7; 8 bases line up with TRBD1. From germline, CDR1 is SGHRS and CDR2 YFSETQ. Germline trimming cut 4 bases from V and 6 bases from J; bases unmatched to any gene: 18. This CDR3 contains 17 residues.

This clonotype was detected ten times or more. This chain joins TRBV5-6 and TRBJ2-5; D ambiguous. Germline lookup yields CDR1 SGHDT and CDR2 YYEEEE. The CDR3 has 12 residues. The V end lost 2 bases, the J end lost 5 bases, and 7 bases lay between the germline ends. CDR3 amino acids: CASSFGVETQYF. The CDR3 nucleotides are TGTGCCAGCAGCTTTGGTGTGGAGACCCAGTACTTC. The whole variable domain, remainder taken from reference TRBV5-6 and TRBJ2-5, is DAGVTQSPTHLIKTRGQQVTLRCSPKSGHDTVSWYQQALGQGPQFIFQYYEEEERQRGNFPDRFSGHQFPNYSSELNVNALLLGDSALYLCASSFGVETQYFGPGTRLLVL.

The table lists this clonotype with many counts. This rearrangement joins TRBV5-1 to TRBJ2-2; tentatively, D is TRBD1 (6 bases). CDR3 length: 15 residues. Germline loops: CDR1 SGHRS, CDR2 YFSETQ. V gave up 0 bases and J gave up 3 bases, with 9 bases separating them. Here the CDR3 DNA reads TGCGCCAGCAGCTTGGGCGGACAGTACACCGGGGAGCTGTTTTTT. Translating gives CASSLGGQYTGELFF.

This clonotype was seen repeatedly, ten times or more. The chain recombines TRBV3-1 with TRBJ2-3, with 11 bases fitting TRBD2. The germline CDR1 and CDR2 sequences are LGHDT and YNNKEL (reference sequence). The junction had 6 bases not matched to a gene; V was cut back by 2 bases and J by 5 bases. The CDR3 has 16 amino acids. The CDR3 region is CASSQTTSGGVDTQYF. CDR3 bases: TGTGCCAGCAGCCAAACCACTAGCGGGGGAGTAGATACGCAGTATTTT.

This clonotype was observed many times. CDR3 loop: CSARTDDGYTF. The DNA for the CDR3 is TGCAGCGCCCGAACCGATGATGGCTACACCTTC. The V and J genes are TRBV29-1 and TRBJ1-2; D is unclear. This CDR3 contains 11 residues. Trimming cost V 7 bases and J 6 bases, with 12 bases left between them. Germline CDR1 is SQVTM and CDR2 is ANQGSEA. The whole variable domain, filled in from reference TRBV29-1 and TRBJ1-2, reads SAVISQKPSRDICQRGTSLTIQCQVDSQVTMMFWYRQQPGQSLTLIATANQGSEATYESGFVIDKFPISRPNLTFSTLTVSNMSPEDSSIYLCSARTDDGYTFGSGTRLTVV.

This clonotype was detected ten times or more. The CDR3 DNA reads as TGTGCCATCGGCGGCGGGCTTGGTGAGCAGTTCTTC. This sequence encodes CAIGGGLGEQFF. The chain uses TRBV10-3 and TRBJ2-1; maybe TRBD2 (5 bases). Germline lookup yields CDR1 ENHRY and CDR2 SYGVKD. V was trimmed by 8 bases and J by 9 bases, leaving 14 bases between them. This CDR3 contains 12 residues.

This clonotype was seen repeatedly, ten times or more. The CDR3 sequence: CASSLLGRTEAFF. CDR3 coding DNA: TGCGCCAGCAGCTTACTGGGAAGGACTGAAGCTTTCTTT. This chain uses TRBV5-1 with TRBJ1-1, with unresolved D. This CDR3 region has 13 residues. V lost 2 bases and J lost 5, with 10 bases in between. The germline V gene encodes CDR1 SGHRS and CDR2 YFSETQ.

Ten or more counts support this clonotype. The chain recombines TRBV5-3 with TRBJ2-3; D assignment may be TRBD1 or TRBD2 (5 bases each). TRBV5-3 is an ORF for which the function is uncertain. V was pared by 8 bases and J by 2 bases, with 27 bases between. This CDR3 is 18 amino acids long. CDR3 DNA sequence: TGTGCCAGTTTCGACTTTCGATCCTATCTGGGGGACACAGATACGCAGTATTTT. It specifies CASFDFRSYLGDTDTQYF.

This clonotype was counted many times. CDR3 region: CASSVGGGGATDTQYF. Written as DNA, the CDR3 is TGTGCCAGCAGTGTAGGCGGCGGGGGGGCAACAGATACGCAGTATTTT. This chain links TRBV6-1 with TRBJ2-3, with 9 positions matching TRBD2. Germline V lookup: CDR1 MNHNS, CDR2 SASEGT. This CDR3 contains 16 residues. With V trimmed by 4 bases and J by 3 bases, 8 bases remained unmatched.